The 19 T cell receptor beta chains listed next were all sequenced from one sample in a study of cytomegalovirus exposure and HLA in healthy donors (dated by TCRdb to about 2017). Library generation was performed with the immunoSEQ multiplex PCR assay. For the multiplex PCR, a mixture combining 60 forward primers for TCR Vbeta segments and 13 reverse primers for TCR Jbeta segments was used. Drawn from immuneACCESS, this table holds only the in-frame rearrangements with V and J called that TCRdb kept. Clones are partly lost; checked studies trace under half to an unresolved V gene and leave the rest unexplained. The sample data list more than 90,000 clones, and approximately 80% of these were observed just once. Of the sample, about 4% is held by the ten largest clones. Input material: PBMCs. These receptors all come from a woman in her thirties or forties in good health and CMV-seropositive.

The chain employs TRBV19 and TRBJ2-5; D is possibly TRBD2 (5 bases). The CDR3 covers 13 residues. The germline V and J ends were trimmed by 3 bases and 5 bases, with 10 bases remaining between them. Germline CDR1 and CDR2: LNHDA and SQIVND (reference sequence). The CDR3 reads CASSITSLETQYF. As DNA, the CDR3 is TGTGCCAGTAGTATTACTAGTTTGGAGACCCAGTACTTC. Full variable domain (missing parts from reference TRBV19 and TRBJ2-5): DGGITQSPKYLFRKEGQNVTLSCEQNLNHDAMYWYRQDPGQGLRLIYYSQIVNDFQKGDIAEGYSVSREKKESFPLTVTSAQKNPTAFYLCASSITSLETQYFGPGTRLLVL.

The rearrangement joins TRBV5-1 to TRBJ2-1, with D perhaps TRBD2 (6 bases). V was cut by 7 bases and J by 3 bases, with 20 bases left in between. Looked up from germline, CDR1 is SGHRS and CDR2 is YFSETQ. The CDR3 runs 16 residues. The CDR3 DNA is TGCGCCAGCGGCCAGGCAAAGCGGGCCAGCTACAATGAGCAGTTCTTC. Its protein is CASGQAKRASYNEQFF.

The chain is built from TRBV7-9 and TRBJ2-7; 11 bases are shared with TRBD2. Germline CDR1 is SEHNR and CDR2 is FQNEAQ (reference sequence). The V gene end was trimmed by 5 bases and the J gene end by 3 bases; junction bases not matched to a gene: 6. The CDR3 covers 15 residues. The chain's CDR3 is CASSGGTSGVYEQYF. The CDR3 nucleotides are TGTGCCAGCAGCGGGGGGACTAGCGGAGTCTACGAGCAGTACTTC.

The V gene is TRBV9, the J gene TRBJ2-7, with D possibly matching TRBD2 (5 bases). The CDR3 totals 14 residues. V lost 2 bases, J lost 0 bases, and 9 bases lay in between. The V gene's germline CDR1 is SGDLS and CDR2 YYNGEE. CDR3 amino acids: CASSVRGSSYEQYF. For the CDR3, the DNA is TGTGCCAGCAGCGTCCGAGGGTCCTCCTACGAGCAGTACTTC.

The chain has TRBV6-6 and TRBJ2-1; 9 nucleotides agree with TRBD2. The length of the CDR3 is 15 residues. J was trimmed by 1 base and V by 6 bases; bases with no gene match: 4. CDR1 is MNHNY, CDR2 SVGAGI, per germline (reference sequence). In DNA, the CDR3 is TGTGCCAGCAGCCGACTAGCGGTGTCCTACAATGAGCAGTTCTTC. Residues: CASSRLAVSYNEQFF.

The V gene is TRBV14, the J gene TRBJ2-5; 7 bases map to TRBD2. CDR3 size: 15 residues. CDR1 is SGHDN, CDR2 FVKESK, per germline. After removal of 1 base from V and 4 bases from J, the junction contained 6 bases not matched to a gene. CDR3 in amino acids: CASSQGVGEGETQYF. In nucleotides, the CDR3 is TGTGCCAGCAGCCAAGGTGTCGGGGAGGGAGAGACCCAGTACTTC. The full variable domain, its missing parts supplied by reference TRBV14 and TRBJ2-5, is EAGVTQFPSHSVIEKGQTVTLRCDPISGHDNLYWYRRVMGKEIKFLLHFVKESKQDESGMPNNRFLAERTGGTYSTLKVQPAELEDSGVYFCASSQGVGEGETQYFGPGTRLLVL.

This chain joins TRBV28 and TRBJ2-5, with TRBD2 matching 13 bases. The junction had 7 bases not matched to a gene; V was cut back by 5 bases and J by 4 bases. This CDR3 comprises 16 residues. Germline V gene lookup returns CDR1 MDHEN and CDR2 SYDVKM. The CDR3 DNA reads as TGTGCCAGCAGTGACCGGACTAGCGGGAGAACAGAGACCCAGTACTTC. Protein product: CASSDRTSGRTETQYF.

The CDR3 DNA is TGTGCCAGCAGCCCCAGCGGGAGGGCCCACAATGAGCAGTTCTTC. As protein: CASSPSGRAHNEQFF. The chain carries TRBV9 and TRBJ2-1; 10 positions match TRBD2. The CDR3 sequence is 15 residues long. Germline CDR1 and CDR2: SGDLS and YYNGEE. V shed 4 bases, J shed 5 bases, and the junction held 6 bases outside the gene matches.

The chain has TRBV5-6 and TRBJ2-1; tentatively, D is TRBD1 (5 bases). The V end was cut by 1 base, the J end by 7 bases, with 18 bases between. The CDR3 loop spans 16 amino acids. Looked up from germline, CDR1 is SGHDT and CDR2 is YYEEEE. CDR3 in amino acids: CASSLLNRRRLNEQFF. The DNA for the CDR3 is TGTGCCAGCAGCTTGTTGAACAGGCGGCGATTAAATGAGCAGTTCTTC.

The genes are TRBV9 and TRBJ2-3, with D maybe TRBD2 (5 bases). Germline values: CDR1 SGDLS, CDR2 YYNGEE. Deletions cut 0 bases from V and 2 bases from J, with 7 bases between. The CDR3 is made up of 14 amino acids. The CDR3 spells CASSVASNTDTQYF. DNA of the CDR3: TGTGCCAGCAGCGTAGCTAGCAACACAGATACGCAGTATTTT.

The chain carries TRBV7-9 and TRBJ1-2, with 8 bases lining up with TRBD1. Trimming took 5 bases from V and 6 from J; bases not matched to a gene: 8. Germline V gene data show CDR1 as SEHNR and CDR2 as FQNEAQ (reference sequence). This CDR3 region has 14 residues. CDR3 residues: CASSTGQGVDGYTF. The CDR3 bases are TGTGCCAGCAGCACAGGACAGGGTGTGGATGGCTACACCTTC.

This clone was seen just once. The chain joins TRBV19 to TRBJ2-7; 11 positions agree with TRBD2. The CDR3 has 16 residues. In germline, CDR1 is LNHDA, CDR2 SQIVND (reference sequence). V lost 6 bases to trimming and J lost 2 bases; unmatched junction nucleotides: 9. This chain's CDR3 is CASSPSSGRTPYEQYF. The CDR3 nucleotides read TGTGCCAGTAGCCCCTCTAGCGGGAGGACTCCCTACGAGCAGTACTTC.

V gene TRBV5-1 combines with J gene TRBJ2-1; 14 bases are a match to TRBD2. The CDR3 runs to 18 residues. V trimming: 0 bases; J trimming: 5 bases; junction bases outside the gene matches: 7. Germline V CDR1 and CDR2: SGHRS, YFSETQ. The CDR3 DNA follows: TGCGCCAGCAGCTTGGAAGGGACTAGCGGGAGAGATCACAATGAGCAGTTCTTC. Residues: CASSLEGTSGRDHNEQFF.

V is TRBV5-1 and J is TRBJ1-1; D not certain. This CDR3 is 13 amino acids long. V was trimmed by 7 bases and J by 7 bases, leaving 17 bases between them. CDR1 is SGHRS and CDR2 is YFSETQ in the germline V gene. The CDR3 DNA follows: TGCGCCAGCCAAGATGTCGAATTCGGTGAAGCTTTCTTT. Residues: CASQDVEFGEAFF.

The chain is built from TRBV4-2 and TRBJ2-7, with 8 nucleotides matching TRBD2. The junction had 5 bases not matched to a gene; V was cut back by 5 bases and J by 5 bases. CDR1 is LGHNA, CDR2 YNFKEQ, per germline. This CDR3 is built from 13 residues. The CDR3 DNA reads as TGTGCCAGCAGCTTGGGACTAGGGGACGAGCAGTACTTC. Translated: CASSLGLGDEQYF.

This clone showed up just once. The chain joins TRBV2 to TRBJ1-1; TRBD1 matches at 9 bases. Germline assignment: CDR1 SNHLY and CDR2 FYNNEI. The length of the CDR3 is 13 residues. V gave up 8 bases and J gave up 7 bases; unmatched junction bases: 8. CDR3 DNA sequence: TGTGCCAGCCGCCTACAGGGGGCGGGTGAAGCTTTCTTT. This translates into CASRLQGAGEAFF.

The rearrangement links TRBV7-3 to TRBJ2-1, with D hard to call. Germline V gene data show CDR1 as SGHTA and CDR2 as FQGTGA. CDR3 length: 13 residues. V gave up 4 bases and J gave up 5 bases, with 9 bases separating them. The CDR3 reads CASSSGPDNEQFF. The CDR3 DNA sequence: TGTGCCAGCAGCTCTGGGCCAGACAATGAGCAGTTCTTC. Variable domain in full (rest from reference TRBV7-3 and TRBJ2-1): GAGVSQTPSNKVTEKGKYVELRCDPISGHTALYWYRQSLGQGPEFLIYFQGTGAADDSGLPNDRFFAVRPEGSVSTLKIQRTERGDSAVYLCASSSGPDNEQFFGPGTRLTVL.

The chain recombines TRBV6-5 with TRBJ1-4; TRBD1 matches 8 bases. The J segment lost 7 bases and the V segment lost 10 bases, leaving 11 bases of the junction unmatched. Germline V gene data show CDR1 as MNHEY and CDR2 as SVGAGI. CDR3 size: 14 residues. This CDR3 reads CATARQGLSEKLFF. The CDR3, as DNA: TGTGCCACCGCCCGACAGGGGTTGAGTGAAAAACTGTTTTTT.

The chain combines TRBV7-9 with TRBJ2-7; the match to TRBD2 covers 11 bases. Trimming removed 3 bases from V and 5 bases from J; junction bases left unmatched: 9. The CDR3 sequence is 16 residues long. Germline CDR1 is SEHNR and CDR2 is FQNEAQ (reference sequence). CDR3 nucleotides: TGTGCCAGCAGCTTGACTCGGACTAGCGGGTCCCACGAGCAGTACTTC. Translation: CASSLTRTSGSHEQYF.